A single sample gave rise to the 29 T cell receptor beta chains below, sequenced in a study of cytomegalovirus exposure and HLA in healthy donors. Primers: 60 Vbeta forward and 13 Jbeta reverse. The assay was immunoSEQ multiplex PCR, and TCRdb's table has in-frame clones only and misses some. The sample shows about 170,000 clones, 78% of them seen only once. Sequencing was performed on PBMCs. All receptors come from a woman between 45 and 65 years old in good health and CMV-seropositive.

The CDR3 DNA is TGTGCCACCAGCAGAACCCCGGGACAGGGTGGAAAAGAGACCCAGTACTTC. It specifies CATSRTPGQGGKETQYF. The chain combines TRBV15 with TRBJ2-5, with TRBD1 identical over 9 bases. In germline, CDR1 is LNHNV, CDR2 YYDKDF (reference sequence). V lost 2 bases to trimming and J lost 3 bases; unmatched junction nucleotides: 10. This CDR3 is built from 17 residues.

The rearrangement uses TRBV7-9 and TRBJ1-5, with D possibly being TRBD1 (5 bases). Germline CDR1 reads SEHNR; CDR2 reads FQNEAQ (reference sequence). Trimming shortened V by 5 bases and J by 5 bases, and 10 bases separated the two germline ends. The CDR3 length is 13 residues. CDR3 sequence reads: CASSGMGHQPQHF. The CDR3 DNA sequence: TGTGCCAGCAGCGGCATGGGGCATCAGCCCCAGCATTTT.

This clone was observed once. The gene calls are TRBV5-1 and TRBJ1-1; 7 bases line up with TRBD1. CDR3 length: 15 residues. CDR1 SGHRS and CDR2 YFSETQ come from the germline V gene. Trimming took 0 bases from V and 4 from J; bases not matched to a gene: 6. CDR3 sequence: CASSLEGGGGTEAFF. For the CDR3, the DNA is TGCGCCAGCAGCTTGGAAGGAGGGGGCGGCACTGAAGCTTTCTTT. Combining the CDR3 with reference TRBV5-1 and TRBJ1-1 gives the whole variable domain KAGVTQTPRYLIKTRGQQVTLSCSPISGHRSVSWYQQTPGQGLQFLFEYFSETQRNKGNFPGRFSGRQFSNSRSEMNVSTLELGDSALYLCASSLEGGGGTEAFFGQGTRLTVV.

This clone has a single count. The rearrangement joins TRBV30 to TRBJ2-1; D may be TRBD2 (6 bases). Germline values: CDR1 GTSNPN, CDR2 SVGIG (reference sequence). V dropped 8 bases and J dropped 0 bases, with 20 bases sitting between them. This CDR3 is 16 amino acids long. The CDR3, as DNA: TGTGCCCGACCCCCAGGGCGGGGATACTCCTACAATGAGCAGTTCTTC. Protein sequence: CARPPGRGYSYNEQFF.

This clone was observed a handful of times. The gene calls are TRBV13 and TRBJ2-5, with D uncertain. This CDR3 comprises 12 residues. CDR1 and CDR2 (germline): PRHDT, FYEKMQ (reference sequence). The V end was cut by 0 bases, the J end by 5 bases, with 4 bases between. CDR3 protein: CASSLGEETQYF. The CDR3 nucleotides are TGTGCCAGCAGCTTAGGGGAGGAGACCCAGTACTTC.

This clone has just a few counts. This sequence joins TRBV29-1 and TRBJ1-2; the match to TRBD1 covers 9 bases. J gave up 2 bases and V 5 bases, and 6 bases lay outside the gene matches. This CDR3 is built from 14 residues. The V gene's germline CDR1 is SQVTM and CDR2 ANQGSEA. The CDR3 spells CSVPEGTGNYGYTF. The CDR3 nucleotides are TGCAGCGTTCCCGAGGGGACAGGGAACTATGGCTACACCTTC.

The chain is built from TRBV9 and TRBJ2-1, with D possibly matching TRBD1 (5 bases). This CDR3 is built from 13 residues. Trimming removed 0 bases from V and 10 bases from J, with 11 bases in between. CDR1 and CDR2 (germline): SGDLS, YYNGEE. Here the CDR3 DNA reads TGTGCCAGCAGCGTAGACCACTACAGGGAGCAGTTCTTC. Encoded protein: CASSVDHYREQFF.

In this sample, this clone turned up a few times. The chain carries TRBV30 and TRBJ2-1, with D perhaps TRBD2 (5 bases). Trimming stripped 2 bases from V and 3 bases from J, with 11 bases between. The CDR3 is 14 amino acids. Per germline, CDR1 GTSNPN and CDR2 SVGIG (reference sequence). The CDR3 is CAWSQWGDYNEQFF. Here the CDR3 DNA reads TGTGCCTGGAGTCAATGGGGAGACTACAATGAGCAGTTCTTC.

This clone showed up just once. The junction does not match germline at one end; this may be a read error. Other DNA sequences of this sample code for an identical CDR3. CDR3 protein: CASSASYNSPLHF. The CDR3 region has the DNA TGTGCCAGCAGTGCATCCTATAATTCCCCCCTCCACTTT. This chain uses TRBV25-1 with TRBJ1-6; D call uncertain. From germline, CDR1 is MGHDK and CDR2 SYGVNS. The CDR3 consists of 13 residues.

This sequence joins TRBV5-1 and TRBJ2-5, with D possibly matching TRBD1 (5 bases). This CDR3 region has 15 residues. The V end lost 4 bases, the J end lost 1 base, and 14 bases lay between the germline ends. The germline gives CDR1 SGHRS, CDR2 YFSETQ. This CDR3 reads CASSPQQAFQETQYF. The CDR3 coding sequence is TGCGCCAGCAGCCCGCAACAGGCTTTCCAAGAGACCCAGTACTTC.

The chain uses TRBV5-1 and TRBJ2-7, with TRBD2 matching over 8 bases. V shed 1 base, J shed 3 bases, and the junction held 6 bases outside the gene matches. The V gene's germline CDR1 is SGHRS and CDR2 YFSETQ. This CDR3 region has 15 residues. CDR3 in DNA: TGCGCCAGCAGCTTGACCGGGAGGGAAATCTACGAGCAGTACTTC. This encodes CASSLTGREIYEQYF.

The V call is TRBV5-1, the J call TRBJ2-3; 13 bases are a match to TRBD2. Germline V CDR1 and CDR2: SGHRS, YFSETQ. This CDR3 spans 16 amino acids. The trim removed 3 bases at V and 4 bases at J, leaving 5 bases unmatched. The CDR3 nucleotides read TGCGCCAGCAGCTCAGGACTAGCGGGGGCTTCAGATACGCAGTATTTT. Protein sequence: CASSSGLAGASDTQYF.

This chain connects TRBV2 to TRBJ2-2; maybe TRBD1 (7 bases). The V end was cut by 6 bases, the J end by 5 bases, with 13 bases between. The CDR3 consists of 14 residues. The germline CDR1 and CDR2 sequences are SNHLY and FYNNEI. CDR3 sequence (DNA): TGTGCCAGCAGGGCCCAGGGGGGTACCGGGGAGCTGTTTTTT. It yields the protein CASRAQGGTGELFF.

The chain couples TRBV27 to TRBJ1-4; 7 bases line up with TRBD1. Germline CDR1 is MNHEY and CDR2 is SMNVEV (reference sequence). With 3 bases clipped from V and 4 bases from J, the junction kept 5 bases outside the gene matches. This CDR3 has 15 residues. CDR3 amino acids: CASSFAGTVNEKLFF. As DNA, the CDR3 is TGTGCCAGCAGTTTCGCCGGGACAGTTAATGAAAAACTGTTTTTT.

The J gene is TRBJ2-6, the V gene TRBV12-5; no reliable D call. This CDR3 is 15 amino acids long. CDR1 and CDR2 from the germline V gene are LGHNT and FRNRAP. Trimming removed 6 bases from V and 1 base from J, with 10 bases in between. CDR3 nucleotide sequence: TGTGCTAGTGGGTCCGGAGTATCTGGGGCCAACGTCCTGACTTTC. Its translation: CASGSGVSGANVLTF.

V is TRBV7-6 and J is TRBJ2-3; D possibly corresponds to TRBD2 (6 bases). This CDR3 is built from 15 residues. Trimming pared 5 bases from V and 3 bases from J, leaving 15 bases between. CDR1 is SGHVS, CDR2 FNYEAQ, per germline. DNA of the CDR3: TGTGCCAGCAGCCAGAGGGACTGGCCGACAGATACGCAGTATTTT. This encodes CASSQRDWPTDTQYF.

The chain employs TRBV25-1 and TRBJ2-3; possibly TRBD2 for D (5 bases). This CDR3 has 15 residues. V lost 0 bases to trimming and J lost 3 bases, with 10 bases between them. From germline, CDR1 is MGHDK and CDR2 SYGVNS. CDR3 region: CASSEYRGRTDTQYF. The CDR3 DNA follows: TGTGCCAGCAGTGAATACCGGGGAAGAACAGATACGCAGTATTTT.

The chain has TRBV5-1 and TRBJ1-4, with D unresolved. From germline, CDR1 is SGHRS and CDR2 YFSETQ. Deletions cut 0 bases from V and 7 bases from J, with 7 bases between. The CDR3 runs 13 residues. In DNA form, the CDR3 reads TGCGCCAGCAGCTTGGGACACATTGAAAAACTGTTTTTT. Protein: CASSLGHIEKLFF.

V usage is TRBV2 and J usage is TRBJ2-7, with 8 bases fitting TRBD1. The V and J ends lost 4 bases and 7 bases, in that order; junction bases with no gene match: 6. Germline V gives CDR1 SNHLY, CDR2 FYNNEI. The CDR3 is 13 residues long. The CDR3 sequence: CASSGDRTGEQYF. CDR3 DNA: TGTGCCAGCAGTGGGGACAGGACAGGGGAGCAGTACTTC.

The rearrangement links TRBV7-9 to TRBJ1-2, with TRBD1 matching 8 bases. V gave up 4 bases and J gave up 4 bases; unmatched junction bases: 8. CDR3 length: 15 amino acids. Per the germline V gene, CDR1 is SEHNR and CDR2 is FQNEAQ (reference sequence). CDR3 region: CASSSADRASYGYTF. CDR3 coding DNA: TGTGCCAGCAGCTCCGCGGACAGGGCGTCCTATGGCTACACCTTC.

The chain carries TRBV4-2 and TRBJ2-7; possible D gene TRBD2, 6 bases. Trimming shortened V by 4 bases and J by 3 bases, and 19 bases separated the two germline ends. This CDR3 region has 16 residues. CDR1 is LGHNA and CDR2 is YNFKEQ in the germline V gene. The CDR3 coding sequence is TGTGCCAGCAGCCCCCTCGGGCAGGGACTTCTCTACGAGCAGTACTTC. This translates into CASSPLGQGLLYEQYF.

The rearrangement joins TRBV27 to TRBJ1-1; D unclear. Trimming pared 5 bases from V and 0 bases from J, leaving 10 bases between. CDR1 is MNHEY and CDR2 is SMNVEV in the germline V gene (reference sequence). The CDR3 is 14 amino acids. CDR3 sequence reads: CASSLRRMNTEAFF. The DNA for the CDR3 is TGTGCCAGCAGTCTTAGAAGAATGAACACTGAAGCTTTCTTT.

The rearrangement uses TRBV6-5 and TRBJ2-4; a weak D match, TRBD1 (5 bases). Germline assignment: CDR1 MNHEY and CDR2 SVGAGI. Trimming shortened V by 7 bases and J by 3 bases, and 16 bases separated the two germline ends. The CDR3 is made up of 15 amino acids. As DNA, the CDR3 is TGTGCCAGCACCGACCGGGTCAGGGACAAAAACATTCAGTACTTC. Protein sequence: CASTDRVRDKNIQYF.

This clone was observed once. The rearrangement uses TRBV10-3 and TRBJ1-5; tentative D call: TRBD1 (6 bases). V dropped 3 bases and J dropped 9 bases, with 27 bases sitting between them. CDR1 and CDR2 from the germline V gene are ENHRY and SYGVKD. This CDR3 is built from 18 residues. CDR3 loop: CAISDSRNSGTSGGPQHF. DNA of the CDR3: TGTGCCATCAGTGATTCTCGGAATTCAGGGACATCCGGAGGGCCCCAGCATTTT.

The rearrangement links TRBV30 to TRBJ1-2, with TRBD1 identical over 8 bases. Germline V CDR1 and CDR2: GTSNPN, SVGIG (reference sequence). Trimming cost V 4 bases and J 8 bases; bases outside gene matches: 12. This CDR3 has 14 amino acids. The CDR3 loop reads CAWTWTGRIGGYTF. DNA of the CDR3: TGTGCCTGGACCTGGACAGGGAGAATCGGGGGCTACACCTTC.

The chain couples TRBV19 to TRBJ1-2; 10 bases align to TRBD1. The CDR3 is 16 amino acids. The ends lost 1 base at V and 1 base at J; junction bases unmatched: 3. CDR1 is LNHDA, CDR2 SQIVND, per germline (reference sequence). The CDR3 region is CASSIAGQGVNYGYTF. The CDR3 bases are TGTGCCAGTAGTATAGCCGGACAGGGGGTTAACTATGGCTACACCTTC.

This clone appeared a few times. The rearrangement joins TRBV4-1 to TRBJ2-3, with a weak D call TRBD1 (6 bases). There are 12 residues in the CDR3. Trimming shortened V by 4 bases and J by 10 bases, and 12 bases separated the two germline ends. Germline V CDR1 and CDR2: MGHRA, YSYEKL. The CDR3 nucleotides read TGCGCCAGCAGCCCCCTACAGGGCCCGCAGTATTTT. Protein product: CASSPLQGPQYF.

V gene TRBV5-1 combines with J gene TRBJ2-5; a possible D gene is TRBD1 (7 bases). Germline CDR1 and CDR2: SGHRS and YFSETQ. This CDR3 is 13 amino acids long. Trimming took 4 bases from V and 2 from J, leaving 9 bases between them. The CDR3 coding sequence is TGCGCCAGCAGCGCGGGACAGCAAGAGACCCAGTACTTC. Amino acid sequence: CASSAGQQETQYF. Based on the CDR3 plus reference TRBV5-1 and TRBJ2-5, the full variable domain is KAGVTQTPRYLIKTRGQQVTLSCSPISGHRSVSWYQQTPGQGLQFLFEYFSETQRNKGNFPGRFSGRQFSNSRSEMNVSTLELGDSALYLCASSAGQQETQYFGPGTRLLVL.

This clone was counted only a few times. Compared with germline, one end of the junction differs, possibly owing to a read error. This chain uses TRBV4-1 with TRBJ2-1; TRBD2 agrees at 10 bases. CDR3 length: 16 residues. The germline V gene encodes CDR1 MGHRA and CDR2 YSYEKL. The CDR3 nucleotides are TGCGCCAGCAGTCAAGAGCTAGCGGGGGTGTACAATGAGCAGTTCTTC. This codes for CASSQELAGVYNEQFF.